This T cell receptor (beta chain) was sequenced in a study of blood T cell repertoires in COVID-19. Background on the study: Sites across the United States, Italy and Spain contributed samples from acute and convalescent COVID-19. PBMCs, B-cell-depleted T cells, or T cells were the source of the cDNA or gDNA that made up the material.

About this clone: A read error may produce the germline difference seen at one junction end.

Per the germline V gene, CDR1 is MNHEY and CDR2 is SMNVEV (reference sequence). CDR3 size: 15 residues. As originally analysed: Amplification of reference gene primers was used by the study to estimate nucleated cell counts. Clones were sequenced by immunoSEQ multiplex PCR, and TCRdb holds only the in-frame ones, with some missing. V, J and clone size are those of that table, while D and trimming were read from the DNA. Of roughly 150,000 clones listed, 88% are singletons. The specimen sequenced was peripheral blood. The rearrangement links TRBV27 to TRBJ1-2; 9 positions match TRBD1. The TCR comes from a man aged 45-65 years who had recovered from COVID-19. The CDR3 DNA is TGTGCCAGCAGTCCACTAGGGGGACAGGGTCCGTTCTTCGCCTTC. This encodes CASSPLGGQGPFFAF.